This T cell receptor (beta chain) was retrieved from a study of monozygotic twins with inflammatory bowel disease. TCRdb reanalyzed the 5' RACE reads, giving one entry per CDR3 protein sequence and no DNA. This sample's table has more than 110,000 distinct CDR3 sequences. This CDR3 region has 15 residues. Germline V gives CDR1 LGHNT, CDR2 FRNRAP. The rearrangement uses TRBV12-5 and TRBJ1-1; TCRdb gives TRBD1 as the D gene, but with no DNA this cannot be confirmed. The specimen was blood. The clonotype comes from a human donor with ulcerative colitis or Crohn's disease, or a healthy co-twin of an affected twin (not recorded which). This chain's CDR3 is CASGFTGQGRTEAFF.